A selection of T cell receptor beta chains follows, all from one sample in a study of cytomegalovirus exposure and HLA in healthy donors. TCRdb's table, derived via immunoSEQ multiplex PCR, lists solely in-frame clones and lacks some. Of approximately 140,000 clones listed, 65% to 85% were seen once; the top ten hold roughly 1%. Material: PBMCs. The receptors stem from a man between 18 and 35 years old in good health and CMV-seronegative. CDR3s leave out the opening cysteine and the closing phenylalanine or tryptophan. Some rows mark clone size as missing; the rest say once, few, many or name a class of expanded clone.

CDR3 protein: ASSRDRGLGNTIY
clone size: few
J gene: TRBJ1-3
V gene: TRBV2

CDR3 protein: SARDRGHGYT
clone size: NA
J gene: TRBJ1-2
V gene: TRBV29-1

CDR3 protein: ASSYTGRTEAF
clone size: NA
J gene: TRBJ1-1
V gene: TRBV6-5

CDR3 protein: ASSDREGQPQH
clone size: NA
J gene: TRBJ1-5
V gene: TRBV6-4

CDR3 protein: SVKEGARNEQF
clone size: NA
J gene: TRBJ2-1
V gene: TRBV29-1

CDR3 protein: ASSLVRHNEQF
clone size: NA
J gene: TRBJ2-1
V gene: TRBV5-8

CDR3 protein: ARKGGSLNPGDSPLH
clone size: NA
J gene: TRBJ1-6
V gene: TRBV2

CDR3 protein: ASSSGTSYEQY
clone size: NA
J gene: TRBJ2-7
V gene: TRBV27

CDR3 protein: ASSLALAMAKNIQY
clone size: NA
J gene: TRBJ2-4
V gene: TRBV27

CDR3 protein: ASSLGSQMRAEAF
clone size: NA
J gene: TRBJ1-1
V gene: TRBV7-9

CDR3 protein: ASIGTPPGTEAF
clone size: once
J gene: TRBJ1-1
V gene: TRBV7-9

CDR3 protein: ASSGKLGAADTQY
clone size: NA
J gene: TRBJ2-3
V gene: TRBV25-1

CDR3 protein: ASSWGHERPQH
clone size: NA
J gene: TRBJ1-5
V gene: TRBV7-2

CDR3 protein: ASSGGTGRDQPQH
clone size: NA
J gene: TRBJ1-5
V gene: TRBV19

CDR3 protein: ASSFNPLVSAGYGYT
clone size: NA
J gene: TRBJ1-2
V gene: TRBV7-8

CDR3 protein: ASSEVGGEGTEAF
clone size: NA
J gene: TRBJ1-1
V gene: TRBV6-1

CDR3 protein: ASRDRQGAGSPLH
clone size: NA
J gene: TRBJ1-6
V gene: TRBV19

CDR3 protein: ASSHRVIANYGYT
clone size: NA
J gene: TRBJ1-2
V gene: TRBV19

CDR3 protein: ASSLGGRGTEAF
clone size: NA
J gene: TRBJ1-1
V gene: TRBV7-9

CDR3 protein: ASRSQRHVNQPQH
clone size: NA
J gene: TRBJ1-5
V gene: TRBV7-2

CDR3 protein: ASSADRYPNYGYT
clone size: few
J gene: TRBJ1-2
V gene: TRBV2

CDR3 protein: ASSPAADGSYEQY
clone size: NA
J gene: TRBJ2-7
V gene: TRBV18

CDR3 protein: ASSRRTDKYEQY
clone size: NA
J gene: TRBJ2-7
V gene: TRBV18

CDR3 protein: ASSSGTGKGYT
clone size: once
J gene: TRBJ1-2
V gene: TRBV4-1

CDR3 protein: ASSEKRTGELF
clone size: NA
J gene: TRBJ2-2
V gene: TRBV10-1

CDR3 protein: ASSLFPRRGALPRSYEQY
clone size: NA
J gene: TRBJ2-7
V gene: TRBV28

CDR3 protein: AWSVTGGITGELF
clone size: once
J gene: TRBJ2-2
V gene: TRBV30

CDR3 protein: ASSEFDRGRGNTIY
clone size: NA
J gene: TRBJ1-3
V gene: TRBV2

CDR3 protein: AWLQYGYT
clone size: NA
J gene: TRBJ1-2
V gene: TRBV30

CDR3 protein: ASSLQAGNTIY
clone size: few
J gene: TRBJ1-3
V gene: TRBV6-5

CDR3 protein: ASSSRVGREEETQY
clone size: NA
J gene: TRBJ2-5
V gene: TRBV27

CDR3 protein: ASSTTGNTGELF
clone size: few
J gene: TRBJ2-2
V gene: TRBV5-1

CDR3 protein: ASSSRGPYEQY
clone size: NA
J gene: TRBJ2-7
V gene: TRBV6-1

CDR3 protein: ASSTGTANTGELF
clone size: NA
J gene: TRBJ2-2
V gene: TRBV5-1

CDR3 protein: ASSSQGEYGYT
clone size: NA
J gene: TRBJ1-2
V gene: TRBV7-2